What follows are 9 T cell receptor beta chains derived from one specimen sequenced in a study of blood T cells in healthy people across ages. Together with a sample-barcoded 5' primer, a J-beta primer mix was included in a second PCR lasting about 7 to 12 cycles. MiXCR was run by TCRdb on the 5' RACE reads, yielding one entry per CDR3 protein. The sample includes some 1.5 million distinct CDR3 sequences, 28% of them seen just once. The sample consisted of blood. These receptors all stem from a woman aged 25 to 39 in good health.

The chain recombines TRBV2 with TRBJ2-7; D unclear. The CDR3 totals 13 residues. V lost 2 bases to trimming and J lost 3 bases, with 8 bases between them. Germline V lookup: CDR1 SNHLY, CDR2 FYNNEI. CDR3 region: CASSEIPFYEQYF. The CDR3 DNA is TGTGCCAGCAGTGAAATTCCGTTCTACGAGCAGTACTTC.

The chain recombines TRBV7-9 with TRBJ1-2, with 8 bases that match TRBD1. CDR1 and CDR2 from the germline V gene are SEHNR and FQNEAQ (reference sequence). V gave up 1 base and J gave up 7 bases; unmatched junction bases: 11. The CDR3 runs 16 residues. The CDR3 DNA follows: TGTGCCAGCAGCTTAGGAGGCGAGACAGGGGCGTCTGGCTACACCTTC. It encodes CASSLGGETGASGYTF.

This clonotype showed up many times. The chain couples TRBV7-2 to TRBJ2-7; either TRBD1 or TRBD2 may fit D (5 bases each). The CDR3 totals 11 residues. In germline, CDR1 is SGHTA, CDR2 FQGNSA. With 5 bases removed from V and 9 bases from J, the gap between germline ends came to 11 bases. The CDR3 region is CASSRGERQYF. In nucleotides, the CDR3 is TGTGCCAGCAGCCGAGGGGAGCGGCAGTACTTC.

The V and J genes are TRBV3-1 and TRBJ2-3, with TRBD2 identical over 7 bases. CDR3 length: 15 residues. Trimming removed 3 bases from V and 4 bases from J; junction bases left unmatched: 7. Germline CDR1 LGHDT, CDR2 YNNKEL (reference sequence). CDR3 sequence (DNA): TGTGCCAGCAGCCACAGCGGGATCAGCGCAGATACGCAGTATTTT. Translating gives CASSHSGISADTQYF.

In this sample, this clonotype turned up a few times. This chain uses TRBV2 with TRBJ2-3, with 8 positions matching TRBD2. Germline loops: CDR1 SNHLY, CDR2 FYNNEI. The V segment lost 8 bases and the J segment 8 bases; nucleotides outside the gene matches: 12. The CDR3 extends over 14 amino acids. The CDR3 reads CASEVSGATRTQYF. The DNA for the CDR3 is TGTGCCAGCGAGGTTAGCGGGGCGACCCGTACGCAGTATTTT.

This clonotype was seen many times. The chain recombines TRBV7-2 with TRBJ2-3; the D gene is possibly TRBD2 (6 bases). This CDR3 region has 15 residues. The germline V gene encodes CDR1 SGHTA and CDR2 FQGNSA. Trimming shortened V by 2 bases and J by 0 bases, and 9 bases separated the two germline ends. The CDR3 is CASSLRRDSTDTQYF. The CDR3 coding sequence is TGTGCCAGCAGCTTAAGGCGGGATAGCACAGATACGCAGTATTTT.

Concerning this clonotype: No conserved phenylalanine or tryptophan is present at the end of the CDR3, so a read error is the likely explanation. The V call is TRBV7-2, the J call TRBJ2-7; D is possibly TRBD1 (6 bases). The CDR3 runs 18 residues. In germline, CDR1 is SGHTA, CDR2 FQGNSA. With 6 bases removed from V and 6 bases from J, the gap between germline ends came to 30 bases. CDR3 nucleotide sequence: TGTGCCAGCAGTAAGGGGCATCAAGCGGTCCTACAGGGTCGCGAGCAGTACCTC. It specifies CASSKGHQAVLQGREQYL.

There are a few counts of this clonotype. The DNA of the CDR3 is TGCGCCAGCAGCCAAGATAAGGCAGGGGTAGCTGAAAAACTGTTTTTT. Translated: CASSQDKAGVAEKLFF. This chain links TRBV4-1 with TRBJ1-4; D might be TRBD1 (6 bases). Between the trimmed V and J ends, which lost 0 bases and 7 bases, there was a span of 15 bases. The germline V gene has CDR1 MGHRA and CDR2 YSYEKL. The CDR3 has 16 residues.

V usage is TRBV5-1 and J usage is TRBJ2-2; 8 bases are shared with TRBD1. Germline assignment: CDR1 SGHRS and CDR2 YFSETQ. The CDR3 is made up of 14 amino acids. V was pared by 7 bases and J by 3 bases, with 5 bases of the junction left unmatched. The CDR3 region is CASQGAPDTGELFF. The CDR3 DNA reads TGCGCCAGCCAGGGGGCGCCCGACACCGGGGAGCTGTTTTTT. Full variable domain (outside the CDR3, taken from reference TRBV5-1 and TRBJ2-2): KAGVTQTPRYLIKTRGQQVTLSCSPISGHRSVSWYQQTPGQGLQFLFEYFSETQRNKGNFPGRFSGRQFSNSRSEMNVSTLELGDSALYLCASQGAPDTGELFFGEGSRLTVL.